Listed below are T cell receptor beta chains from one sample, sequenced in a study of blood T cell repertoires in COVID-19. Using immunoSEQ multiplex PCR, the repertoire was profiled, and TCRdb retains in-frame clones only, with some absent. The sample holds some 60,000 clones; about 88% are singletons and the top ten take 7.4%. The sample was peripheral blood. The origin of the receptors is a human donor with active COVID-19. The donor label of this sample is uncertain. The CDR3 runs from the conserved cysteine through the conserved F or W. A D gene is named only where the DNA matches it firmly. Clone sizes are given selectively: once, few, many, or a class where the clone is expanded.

cdr3_aa: CASSLLAGGGDEQYF
cdr3_nt: TGCGCCAGCAGCTTGTTAGCGGGGGGCGGCGACGAGCAGTACTTC
d_call: TRBD2
clone_size: -
j_call: TRBJ2-7
v_call: TRBV5-1

cdr3_aa: CASSILAGGYNEQFF
cdr3_nt: TGTGCCAGCAGTATACTAGCGGGAGGGTACAATGAGCAGTTCTTC
d_call: TRBD2
clone_size: -
j_call: TRBJ2-1
v_call: TRBV28

cdr3_aa: CASSVNSNTEAFF
cdr3_nt: TGTGCCAGTAGTGTAAACAGTAACACTGAAGCTTTCTTT
d_call: -
clone_size: few
j_call: TRBJ1-1
v_call: TRBV19

cdr3_aa: CASRRTVIYEQYF
cdr3_nt: TGTGCCAGCAGAAGGACAGTCATCTACGAGCAGTACTTC
d_call: -
clone_size: -
j_call: TRBJ2-7
v_call: TRBV2

cdr3_aa: CASRLFAAGSQPQHF
cdr3_nt: -
d_call: -
clone_size: -
j_call: TRBJ1-5
v_call: TRBV12-2

cdr3_aa: CASSPLGVHHTEAFF
cdr3_nt: TGTGCCAGCAGCCCTCTGGGAGTTCATCACACTGAAGCTTTCTTT
d_call: -
clone_size: -
j_call: TRBJ1-1
v_call: TRBV28

cdr3_aa: CASSLLAGGGTDTQYF
cdr3_nt: TGTGCCAGCAGCTTGTTAGCAGGGGGAGGTACAGATACGCAGTATTTT
d_call: -
clone_size: few
j_call: TRBJ2-3
v_call: TRBV7-3

cdr3_aa: CASTQPRTLNQPQHF
cdr3_nt: TGTGCCAGCACCCAACCACGGACATTAAATCAGCCCCAGCATTTT
d_call: -
clone_size: few
j_call: TRBJ1-5
v_call: TRBV28

cdr3_aa: CASSRTTGNTGELFF
cdr3_nt: TGCGCCAGCAGCCGAACCACAGGGAACACCGGGGAGCTGTTTTTT
d_call: -
clone_size: -
j_call: TRBJ2-2
v_call: TRBV5-1

cdr3_aa: CASYYTDTQYF
cdr3_nt: TGTGCCAGCTACTACACAGATACGCAGTATTTT
d_call: -
clone_size: once
j_call: TRBJ2-3
v_call: TRBV2

cdr3_aa: CASSQELLSPIFQQFF
cdr3_nt: TGCGCCAGCAGCCAAGAACTCCTGAGCCCTATCTTTCAGCAGTTCTTC
d_call: -
clone_size: -
j_call: TRBJ2-1
v_call: TRBV4-3

cdr3_aa: CASSPPGGVFAKNIQYF
cdr3_nt: TGTGCCAGTAGTCCGCCCGGAGGGGTTTTCGCCAAAAACATTCAGTACTTC
d_call: -
clone_size: -
j_call: TRBJ2-4
v_call: TRBV19

cdr3_aa: CASSQDTGVNTGELFF
cdr3_nt: TGCGCCAGCAGCCAAGATACCGGGGTGAACACCGGGGAGCTGTTTTTT
d_call: -
clone_size: many
j_call: TRBJ2-2
v_call: TRBV4-1

cdr3_aa: CASSEATWGRETQYF
cdr3_nt: TGTGCCAGCAGTGAAGCTACTTGGGGGAGGGAGACCCAGTACTTC
d_call: -
clone_size: -
j_call: TRBJ2-5
v_call: TRBV2

cdr3_aa: CASSGGGATDTQYF
cdr3_nt: TGTGCCAGCAGTGGCGGGGGGGCCACAGATACGCAGTATTTT
d_call: TRBD2
clone_size: -
j_call: TRBJ2-3
v_call: TRBV6-4

cdr3_aa: CASRGTSGRVEAGDTQYF
cdr3_nt: TGTGCCAGCAGGGGGACTAGCGGGAGAGTAGAGGCTGGAGATACGCAGTATTTT
d_call: TRBD2
clone_size: -
j_call: TRBJ2-3
v_call: TRBV28

cdr3_aa: CASSLEWTGWSYEQYF
cdr3_nt: TGTGCCAGCAGTCTAGAATGGACAGGGTGGTCCTACGAGCAGTACTTC
d_call: TRBD1
clone_size: -
j_call: TRBJ2-7
v_call: TRBV6-2/TRBV6-3

cdr3_aa: CASSQLGQGETQYF
cdr3_nt: TGTGCCAGCAGCCAACTCGGACAGGGAGAGACCCAGTACTTC
d_call: TRBD1
clone_size: -
j_call: TRBJ2-5
v_call: TRBV5-5

cdr3_aa: CASSFGVKRGGLDEQYF
cdr3_nt: TGTGCCAGCAGCTTTGGTGTAAAGCGGGGGGGCCTCGACGAGCAGTACTTC
d_call: TRBD2
clone_size: -
j_call: TRBJ2-7
v_call: TRBV5-5

cdr3_aa: CASREATGWYEQYF
cdr3_nt: TGTGCCAGCAGAGAAGCGACAGGGTGGTACGAGCAGTACTTC
d_call: TRBD1
clone_size: -
j_call: TRBJ2-7
v_call: TRBV2

cdr3_aa: CASSLGDNNGNTIYF
cdr3_nt: TGCGCCAGCAGCTTGGGAGACAATAATGGAAACACCATATATTTT
d_call: -
clone_size: -
j_call: TRBJ1-3
v_call: TRBV5-1

cdr3_aa: CASSPELAGSYEQYF
cdr3_nt: TGTGCCAGCAGCCCCGAGCTAGCGGGGTCCTACGAGCAGTACTTC
d_call: TRBD2
clone_size: -
j_call: TRBJ2-7
v_call: TRBV7-3

cdr3_aa: CASSLNSGAQETQYF
cdr3_nt: TGTGCCAGCAGCTTGAATAGCGGGGCACAAGAGACCCAGTACTTC
d_call: TRBD2
clone_size: -
j_call: TRBJ2-5
v_call: TRBV5-4

cdr3_aa: CASSSGGTPGQGTDTQYF
cdr3_nt: TGTGCCAGCAGTTCGGGGGGGACACCGGGACAGGGAACAGATACGCAGTATTTT
d_call: -
clone_size: -
j_call: TRBJ2-3
v_call: TRBV28

cdr3_aa: CASTMDRNTGELFF
cdr3_nt: TGCGCCAGCACCATGGACAGGAACACCGGGGAGCTGTTTTTT
d_call: -
clone_size: -
j_call: TRBJ2-2
v_call: TRBV5-1

cdr3_aa: CASSLTSGGNEQFF
cdr3_nt: TGTGCCAGCAGCTTGACTAGCGGGGGCAATGAGCAGTTCTTC
d_call: TRBD2
clone_size: -
j_call: TRBJ2-1
v_call: TRBV3-1/TRBV3-2

cdr3_aa: CASSLESTEAFF
cdr3_nt: TGTGCCAGTAGTCTGGAGAGCACTGAAGCTTTCTTT
d_call: -
clone_size: -
j_call: TRBJ1-1
v_call: TRBV19

cdr3_aa: CASSDRGTGQETQYF
cdr3_nt: TGCGCCAGCAGTGACAGGGGTACGGGCCAAGAGACCCAGTACTTC
d_call: TRBD1
clone_size: -
j_call: TRBJ2-5
v_call: TRBV5-1

cdr3_aa: CASSPQEGSYEQYF
cdr3_nt: TGTGCCAGCTCCCCACAAGAGGGCTCCTACGAGCAGTACTTC
d_call: -
clone_size: once
j_call: TRBJ2-7
v_call: TRBV18

cdr3_aa: CASGSDRGRTDTQYF
cdr3_nt: TGTGCCAGTGGATCGGACAGGGGGCGAACAGATACGCAGTATTTT
d_call: TRBD1
clone_size: -
j_call: TRBJ2-3
v_call: TRBV19

cdr3_aa: CASSAIPGTDTGNTIYF
cdr3_nt: TGTGCCAGCAGTGCCATCCCAGGGACAGACACTGGAAACACCATATATTTT
d_call: TRBD1
clone_size: -
j_call: TRBJ1-3
v_call: TRBV6-1

cdr3_aa: CASSQANRGPNEKLFF
cdr3_nt: TGCGCCAGCAGCCAAGCCAACAGGGGACCTAATGAAAAACTGTTTTTT
d_call: TRBD1
clone_size: -
j_call: TRBJ1-4
v_call: TRBV4-1

cdr3_aa: CASSFTGLQETQYF
cdr3_nt: TGTGCCAGCAGCTTTACAGGTCTCCAAGAGACCCAGTACTTC
d_call: -
clone_size: -
j_call: TRBJ2-5
v_call: TRBV7-2

cdr3_aa: CSVVIAGPSTDTQYF
cdr3_nt: TGCAGCGTTGTCATAGCGGGTCCTAGCACAGATACGCAGTATTTT
d_call: TRBD2
clone_size: few
j_call: TRBJ2-3
v_call: TRBV29-1

cdr3_aa: CASSPAGTGATEAFF
cdr3_nt: TGCGCCAGCAGCCCTGCCGGGACAGGGGCCACTGAAGCTTTCTTT
d_call: TRBD1
clone_size: -
j_call: TRBJ1-1
v_call: TRBV4-3

cdr3_aa: CASKLGREYQETQYF
cdr3_nt: TGTGCCAGTAAACTCGGGAGGGAGTACCAAGAGACCCAGTACTTC
d_call: TRBD2
clone_size: -
j_call: TRBJ2-5
v_call: TRBV28

cdr3_aa: CASSPRVPTYEQYF
cdr3_nt: TGTGCCAGCAGCCCGAGGGTTCCGACCTACGAGCAGTACTTC
d_call: -
clone_size: -
j_call: TRBJ2-7
v_call: TRBV7-2

cdr3_aa: CASSYLYEQYF
cdr3_nt: TGTGCCAGCAGTTACCTTTACGAGCAGTACTTC
d_call: -
clone_size: -
j_call: TRBJ2-7
v_call: TRBV6-6

cdr3_aa: CANVEGEVAGGSYNEQFF
cdr3_nt: TGTGCCAACGTCGAAGGGGAGGTAGCGGGAGGGTCATACAATGAGCAGTTCTTC
d_call: TRBD2
clone_size: once
j_call: TRBJ2-1
v_call: TRBV3-1/TRBV3-2

cdr3_aa: CASSPPSAGTSYNEQFF
cdr3_nt: TGTGCCAGCTCACCACCGTCAGCGGGGACCTCCTACAATGAGCAGTTCTTC
d_call: TRBD2
clone_size: -
j_call: TRBJ2-1
v_call: TRBV18

cdr3_aa: CASSFEYEQYF
cdr3_nt: TGTGCCAGCAGCTTTGAGTACGAGCAGTACTTC
d_call: -
clone_size: -
j_call: TRBJ2-7
v_call: TRBV5-4

cdr3_aa: CASRNGGSSYEQYF
cdr3_nt: TGTGCCAGCAGGAACGGGGGGAGCTCCTACGAGCAGTACTTC
d_call: TRBD2
clone_size: -
j_call: TRBJ2-7
v_call: TRBV6-5

cdr3_aa: CASRTGWRSKGGQFF
cdr3_nt: TGTGCCAGCAGGACAGGGTGGCGATCTAAAGGGGGGCAGTTCTTC
d_call: TRBD1
clone_size: few
j_call: TRBJ2-1
v_call: TRBV2

cdr3_aa: CASSPQVGGRRTEAFF
cdr3_nt: TGTGCCAGCAGCCCCCAGGTAGGGGGCCGGAGAACTGAAGCTTTCTTT
d_call: TRBD1
clone_size: -
j_call: TRBJ1-1
v_call: TRBV14

cdr3_aa: CASSQGTVNYEQYF
cdr3_nt: TGCGCCAGCAGCCAAGGGACAGTCAACTACGAGCAGTACTTC
d_call: -
clone_size: -
j_call: TRBJ2-7
v_call: TRBV4-3

cdr3_aa: CASSLNRNEQFF
cdr3_nt: TGTGCCAGCAGTTTAAACAGGAATGAGCAGTTCTTC
d_call: -
clone_size: -
j_call: TRBJ2-1
v_call: TRBV6-2/TRBV6-3

cdr3_aa: CASSRQGAGSYGYTF
cdr3_nt: TGTGCCAGCAGTCGACAGGGGGCAGGGAGCTATGGCTACACCTTC
d_call: TRBD1
clone_size: few
j_call: TRBJ1-2
v_call: TRBV28

cdr3_aa: CASSMDRGQDTQYF
cdr3_nt: TGTGCCAGCAGTATGGACAGGGGGCAAGATACGCAGTATTTT
d_call: TRBD1
clone_size: -
j_call: TRBJ2-3
v_call: TRBV27

cdr3_aa: CASSFGGKHNEQFF
cdr3_nt: TGCGCCAGCAGCTTTGGGGGGAAACACAATGAGCAGTTCTTC
d_call: -
clone_size: -
j_call: TRBJ2-1
v_call: TRBV5-1

cdr3_aa: CASSLQGMNTEAFF
cdr3_nt: TGTGCCAGTAGCCTCCAGGGGATGAACACTGAAGCTTTCTTT
d_call: -
clone_size: -
j_call: TRBJ1-1
v_call: TRBV19

cdr3_aa: CASSIQGSGLGDTQYF
cdr3_nt: TGTGCCAGCAGCATCCAGGGTTCAGGGTTGGGAGATACGCAGTATTTT
d_call: -
clone_size: -
j_call: TRBJ2-3
v_call: TRBV7-2

cdr3_aa: CACRDRGNLGELFF
cdr3_nt: TGTGCCTGTAGGGACAGGGGAAACCTCGGGGAGCTGTTTTTT
d_call: TRBD1
clone_size: -
j_call: TRBJ2-2
v_call: TRBV30

cdr3_aa: CAWSGTGRGQPQHF
cdr3_nt: TGTGCCTGGAGTGGGACAGGGAGGGGTCAGCCCCAGCATTTT
d_call: TRBD1
clone_size: once
j_call: TRBJ1-5
v_call: TRBV30

cdr3_aa: CASSKQGPYEQYF
cdr3_nt: TGTGCCAGCAGCAAACAGGGCCCCTACGAGCAGTACTTC
d_call: -
clone_size: once
j_call: TRBJ2-7
v_call: TRBV21-1

cdr3_aa: CASSDNLLGAAGTSGYEQYF
cdr3_nt: TGTGCCAGCAGTGATAATCTTCTTGGCGCCGCCGGGACTAGCGGATACGAGCAGTACTTC
d_call: TRBD2
clone_size: -
j_call: TRBJ2-7
v_call: TRBV6-1

cdr3_aa: CASSADRGGGYTF
cdr3_nt: TGTGCCAGCAGTGCAGACAGGGGCGGGGGCTACACCTTC
d_call: TRBD1
clone_size: -
j_call: TRBJ1-2
v_call: TRBV2

cdr3_aa: CASSRFGEGSYEQYF
cdr3_nt: TGTGCCAGCAGCCGCTTTGGGGAGGGCTCCTACGAGCAGTACTTC
d_call: TRBD2
clone_size: -
j_call: TRBJ2-7
v_call: TRBV11-3

cdr3_aa: CASSQDSGTANTEAFF
cdr3_nt: TGCGCCAGCAGCCAAGATTCTGGGACAGCGAACACTGAAGCTTTCTTT
d_call: TRBD1
clone_size: -
j_call: TRBJ1-1
v_call: TRBV4-1

cdr3_aa: CASSPRLAGSNEQFF
cdr3_nt: TGTGCCAGCAGCCCCCGACTAGCGGGATCAAATGAGCAGTTCTTC
d_call: TRBD2
clone_size: -
j_call: TRBJ2-1
v_call: TRBV11-3

cdr3_aa: CASSRGQRNTEAFF
cdr3_nt: TGTGCCAGTAGTCGTGGACAAAGGAACACTGAAGCTTTCTTT
d_call: -
clone_size: -
j_call: TRBJ1-1
v_call: TRBV19